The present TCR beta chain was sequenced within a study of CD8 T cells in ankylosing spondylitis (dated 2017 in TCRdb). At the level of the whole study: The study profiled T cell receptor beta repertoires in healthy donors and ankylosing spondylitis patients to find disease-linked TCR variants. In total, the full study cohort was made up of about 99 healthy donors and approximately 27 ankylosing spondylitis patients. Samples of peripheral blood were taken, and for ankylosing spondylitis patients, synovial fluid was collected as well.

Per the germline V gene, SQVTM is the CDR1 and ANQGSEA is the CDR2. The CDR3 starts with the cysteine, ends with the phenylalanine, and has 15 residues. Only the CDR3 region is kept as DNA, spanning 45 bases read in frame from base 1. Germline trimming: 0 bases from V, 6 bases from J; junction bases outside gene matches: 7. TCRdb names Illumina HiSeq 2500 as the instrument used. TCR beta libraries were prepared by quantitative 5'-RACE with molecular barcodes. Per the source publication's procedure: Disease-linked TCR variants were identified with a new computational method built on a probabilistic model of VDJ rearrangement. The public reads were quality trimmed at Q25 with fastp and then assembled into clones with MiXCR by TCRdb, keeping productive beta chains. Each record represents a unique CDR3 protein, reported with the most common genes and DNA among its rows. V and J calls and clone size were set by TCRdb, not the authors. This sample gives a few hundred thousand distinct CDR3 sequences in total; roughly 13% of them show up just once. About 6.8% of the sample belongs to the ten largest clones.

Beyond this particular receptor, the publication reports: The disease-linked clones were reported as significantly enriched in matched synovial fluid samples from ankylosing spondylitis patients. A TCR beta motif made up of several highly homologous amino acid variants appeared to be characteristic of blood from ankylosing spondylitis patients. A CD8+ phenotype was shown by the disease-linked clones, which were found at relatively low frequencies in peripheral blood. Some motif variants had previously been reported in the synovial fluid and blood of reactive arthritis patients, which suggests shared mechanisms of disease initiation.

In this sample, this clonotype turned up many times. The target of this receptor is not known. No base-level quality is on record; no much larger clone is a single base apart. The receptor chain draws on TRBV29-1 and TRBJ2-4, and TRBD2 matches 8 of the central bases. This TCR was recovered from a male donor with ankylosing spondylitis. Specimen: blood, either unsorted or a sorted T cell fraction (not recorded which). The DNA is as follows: TGCAGCGTTGAAGATCGGGGGGGGAGCGGAAACATTCAGTACTTC. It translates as CSVEDRGGSGNIQYF.